This entry features one T cell receptor beta chain sequence. The V end lost 2 bases, the J end lost 0 bases, and 11 bases lay between the germline ends. There are 16 residues in the CDR3. Germline CDR1 SGHTA, CDR2 FQGTGA. These data originate in a study of shared clonotypes between healthy human individuals. Here immunoSEQ multiplex PCR was the method, and the copy in TCRdb shows in-frame clones only, minus some. The sample includes 2 million to 2.5 million clones, 85% to 95% of them seen just once. The rearrangement links TRBV7-3 to TRBJ2-1; D gene unclear. This receptor was obtained from a man younger than 35 in good health. Some clones in this sample may be carry-over from other donors' samples. The material sequenced was naive CD4+ T cells from PBMCs. Described subset: CD45RA+ positively selected. The CDR3 sequence is CASSLGVWGSYNEQFF. The DNA for the CDR3 is TGTGCCAGCAGCTTAGGGGTATGGGGCTCCTACAATGAGCAGTTCTTC.